This is a list of T cell receptor beta chains from one sample in a study of PD-1 blockade in classical Hodgkin lymphoma. Clones were sequenced by immunoSEQ multiplex PCR, and TCRdb holds only the in-frame ones, with some missing. The profile shows around 60,000 clones, 85% to 95% of them singletons. Sequencing was performed on peripheral blood mononuclear cells (PBMCs), taken before the fourth cycle of nivolumab. Receptors originate from a human donor with classical Hodgkin lymphoma. CDR3s include the opening cysteine and the closing phenylalanine or tryptophan. Each record gives: V gene, clone size, J gene, D gene, CDR3 DNA, CDR3 protein. The D gene is left open where the match is weak. Where a row states a size, it is once, few, many or the class of an expanded clone; other rows omit it.

V gene: TRBV7-6
clone size: .
J gene: TRBJ2-3
D gene: .
CDR3 DNA: TGTGCCAGCAGCTTAGGGGGCCCGGCCACAGATACGCAGTATTTT
CDR3 protein: CASSLGGPATDTQYF

V gene: TRBV7-2
clone size: few
J gene: TRBJ1-3
D gene: .
CDR3 DNA: TGTGCCAGCAGCTTAATTGGAAACACCATATATTTT
CDR3 protein: CASSLIGNTIYF

V gene: TRBV5-1
clone size: few
J gene: TRBJ2-5
D gene: .
CDR3 DNA: TGCGCCAGCAGCTTGGGTGTCCTAGCGTTCCAAGAGACCCAGTACTTC
CDR3 protein: CASSLGVLAFQETQYF

V gene: TRBV6-6
clone size: .
J gene: TRBJ1-5
D gene: .
CDR3 DNA: TGTGCCAGCAGTTACTCTGGACGCCAGCCCCAGCATTTT
CDR3 protein: CASSYSGRQPQHF

V gene: TRBV15
clone size: .
J gene: TRBJ2-4
D gene: TRBD1
CDR3 DNA: TGTGCCACCAGCAGCCCGGGACAGGGGGAAGACATTCAGTACTTC
CDR3 protein: CATSSPGQGEDIQYF

V gene: TRBV5-5
clone size: .
J gene: TRBJ1-2
D gene: .
CDR3 DNA: TGTGCCAGCAGCGCCGGTGCCCGGATTCTAAATGGCTACACCTTC
CDR3 protein: CASSAGARILNGYTF

V gene: TRBV27
clone size: once
J gene: TRBJ2-1
D gene: .
CDR3 DNA: TGTGCCAGCAGTTTAAGAGCTAGCCCCGCTAACTCCTACAATGAGCAGTTCTTC
CDR3 protein: CASSLRASPANSYNEQFF

V gene: TRBV28
clone size: .
J gene: TRBJ1-4
D gene: .
CDR3 DNA: TGTGCCACCACATCGGCAGCTGGGGGTAATGAAAAACTGTTTTTT
CDR3 protein: CATTSAAGGNEKLFF

V gene: TRBV6-5
clone size: .
J gene: TRBJ2-7
D gene: .
CDR3 DNA: TGTGCCAGCAGTTACTCGATGGTACAGGGTGGTGAGCAGTACTTC
CDR3 protein: CASSYSMVQGGEQYF

V gene: TRBV9
clone size: .
J gene: TRBJ2-7
D gene: TRBD2
CDR3 DNA: TGTGCCAGCAGCTTGGGGACTAGCGGGTCCTACGAGCAGTACTTC
CDR3 protein: CASSLGTSGSYEQYF

V gene: TRBV15
clone size: .
J gene: TRBJ2-4
D gene: TRBD1
CDR3 DNA: TGTGCCACCAGCAATAGAAACAGGGGCTTTGCCAAAAACATTCAGTACTTC
CDR3 protein: CATSNRNRGFAKNIQYF

V gene: TRBV7-9
clone size: .
J gene: TRBJ2-6
D gene: .
CDR3 DNA: TGTGCCAGCAGTCTCCCCCGGGGGCGGGAAGGGGCCAACGTCCTGACTTTC
CDR3 protein: CASSLPRGREGANVLTF

V gene: TRBV6-5
clone size: .
J gene: TRBJ1-2
D gene: .
CDR3 DNA: TGTGCCAGCAGTTACTCGGAAATCCATGGCTACACCTTC
CDR3 protein: CASSYSEIHGYTF

V gene: TRBV21-1
clone size: .
J gene: TRBJ2-2
D gene: .
CDR3 DNA: TGTGCCAGCAGCAAAGCGCTTTCGGGTCGCAGGAACACCGGGGAGCTGTTTTTT
CDR3 protein: CASSKALSGRRNTGELFF

V gene: TRBV5-4
clone size: .
J gene: TRBJ2-3
D gene: .
CDR3 DNA: TGTGCCAGCAGCTTGCCCTTCACAGATACGCAGTATTTT
CDR3 protein: CASSLPFTDTQYF

V gene: TRBV5-1
clone size: .
J gene: TRBJ2-3
D gene: .
CDR3 DNA: TGCGCCAGCAGCTTGGATGGGACGAGCTCAGATACGCAGTATTTT
CDR3 protein: CASSLDGTSSDTQYF

V gene: TRBV5-1
clone size: .
J gene: TRBJ2-2
D gene: TRBD1
CDR3 DNA: TGCGCCAGCAGCCTGGGAGGACAGGGGGACACCGGGGAGCTGTTTTTT
CDR3 protein: CASSLGGQGDTGELFF

V gene: TRBV10-1
clone size: once
J gene: TRBJ2-7
D gene: TRBD1
CDR3 DNA: TGCGCCAGCAGTGACGGGACAGCGAGCGAGCAGTACTTC
CDR3 protein: CASSDGTASEQYF

V gene: TRBV11-1
clone size: once
J gene: TRBJ2-6
D gene: .
CDR3 DNA: TGTGCCACCCCGACACCTAACTCTGGGGCCAACGTCCTGACTTTC
CDR3 protein: CATPTPNSGANVLTF

V gene: TRBV10-1
clone size: few
J gene: TRBJ1-6
D gene: .
CDR3 DNA: TGCGCCAGCAGTGCCCGTACGAATTCACCCCTCCACTTT
CDR3 protein: CASSARTNSPLHF

V gene: TRBV18
clone size: .
J gene: TRBJ2-3
D gene: .
CDR3 DNA: TGTGCCAGCTCACGAGCACAGGGTGCTAGCACAGATACGCAGTATTTT
CDR3 protein: CASSRAQGASTDTQYF

V gene: TRBV7-8
clone size: few
J gene: TRBJ1-2
D gene: .
CDR3 DNA: TGTGCCAGCAGCTTAGATGGACCCTATGGCTACACCTTC
CDR3 protein: CASSLDGPYGYTF

V gene: TRBV10-3
clone size: .
J gene: TRBJ1-1
D gene: .
CDR3 DNA: TGTGCCATCAGTGAGGGGGAAACTGAAGCTTTCTTT
CDR3 protein: CAISEGETEAFF

V gene: TRBV5-1
clone size: .
J gene: TRBJ2-7
D gene: .
CDR3 DNA: TGCGCCAGCAGCCCTCTGAACCTCGACGAGCAGTACTTC
CDR3 protein: CASSPLNLDEQYF

V gene: TRBV27
clone size: .
J gene: TRBJ1-2
D gene: .
CDR3 DNA: TGTGCCAGCAGTTCCGCGGGTCTATTTCCTAACTATGGCTACACCTTC
CDR3 protein: CASSSAGLFPNYGYTF

V gene: TRBV19
clone size: .
J gene: TRBJ1-5
D gene: .
CDR3 DNA: TGTGCCAGTAGTATAGACCACTCGGCGCCCCAGCATTTT
CDR3 protein: CASSIDHSAPQHF

V gene: TRBV19
clone size: .
J gene: TRBJ2-7
D gene: TRBD1
CDR3 DNA: TGTGCCAGTAGAATCGGGACAGGTTCCTACGAGCAGTACTTC
CDR3 protein: CASRIGTGSYEQYF